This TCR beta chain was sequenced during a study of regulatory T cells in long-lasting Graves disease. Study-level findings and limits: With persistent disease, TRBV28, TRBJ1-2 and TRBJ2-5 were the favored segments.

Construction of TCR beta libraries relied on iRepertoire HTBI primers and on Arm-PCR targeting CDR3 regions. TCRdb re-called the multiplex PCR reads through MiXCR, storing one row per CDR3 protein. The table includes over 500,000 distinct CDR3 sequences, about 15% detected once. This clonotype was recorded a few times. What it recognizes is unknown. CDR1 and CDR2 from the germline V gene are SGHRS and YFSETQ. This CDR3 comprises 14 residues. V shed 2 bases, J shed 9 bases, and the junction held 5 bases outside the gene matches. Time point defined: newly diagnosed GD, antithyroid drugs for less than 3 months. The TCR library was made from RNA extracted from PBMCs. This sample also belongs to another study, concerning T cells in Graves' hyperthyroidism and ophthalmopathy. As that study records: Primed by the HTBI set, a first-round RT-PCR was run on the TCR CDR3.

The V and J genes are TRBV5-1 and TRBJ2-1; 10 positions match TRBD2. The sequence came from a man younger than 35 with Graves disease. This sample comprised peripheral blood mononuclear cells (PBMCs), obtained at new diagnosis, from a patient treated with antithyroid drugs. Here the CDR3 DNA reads TGCGCCAGCAGCTTACTAGCGGGATGGGGTGAGCAGTTCTTC. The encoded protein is CASSLLAGWGEQFF.